This T cell receptor beta chain was retrieved from a study of T cell repertoires in cytomegalovirus infection. This clonotype has a count of ten or more. Its antigen is not known. Trimming left V 3 bases short and J 1 base short, with 12 bases between. Germline CDR1 SGHAT, CDR2 FQNNGV. The CDR3 has 15 amino acids. TCRdb ran MiXCR on the reads and lists one entry per CDR3 protein. The data hold approximately 300,000 distinct CDR3 sequences, with about 25% observed a single time. The sequence was collected from a human donor in good health (CMV status not recorded). Some clones in this sample may be carry-over from other donors' samples. V is TRBV11-2 and J is TRBJ1-2, with D possibly TRBD1 on 6 matching bases. The source material was cultured PBMCs, sampled from culture after CMV antigen stimulation. As DNA, the CDR3 is TGTGCCAGCAGCTTGTACCCGGACAGTAACTATGGCTACACCTTC. This sequence encodes CASSLYPDSNYGYTF.